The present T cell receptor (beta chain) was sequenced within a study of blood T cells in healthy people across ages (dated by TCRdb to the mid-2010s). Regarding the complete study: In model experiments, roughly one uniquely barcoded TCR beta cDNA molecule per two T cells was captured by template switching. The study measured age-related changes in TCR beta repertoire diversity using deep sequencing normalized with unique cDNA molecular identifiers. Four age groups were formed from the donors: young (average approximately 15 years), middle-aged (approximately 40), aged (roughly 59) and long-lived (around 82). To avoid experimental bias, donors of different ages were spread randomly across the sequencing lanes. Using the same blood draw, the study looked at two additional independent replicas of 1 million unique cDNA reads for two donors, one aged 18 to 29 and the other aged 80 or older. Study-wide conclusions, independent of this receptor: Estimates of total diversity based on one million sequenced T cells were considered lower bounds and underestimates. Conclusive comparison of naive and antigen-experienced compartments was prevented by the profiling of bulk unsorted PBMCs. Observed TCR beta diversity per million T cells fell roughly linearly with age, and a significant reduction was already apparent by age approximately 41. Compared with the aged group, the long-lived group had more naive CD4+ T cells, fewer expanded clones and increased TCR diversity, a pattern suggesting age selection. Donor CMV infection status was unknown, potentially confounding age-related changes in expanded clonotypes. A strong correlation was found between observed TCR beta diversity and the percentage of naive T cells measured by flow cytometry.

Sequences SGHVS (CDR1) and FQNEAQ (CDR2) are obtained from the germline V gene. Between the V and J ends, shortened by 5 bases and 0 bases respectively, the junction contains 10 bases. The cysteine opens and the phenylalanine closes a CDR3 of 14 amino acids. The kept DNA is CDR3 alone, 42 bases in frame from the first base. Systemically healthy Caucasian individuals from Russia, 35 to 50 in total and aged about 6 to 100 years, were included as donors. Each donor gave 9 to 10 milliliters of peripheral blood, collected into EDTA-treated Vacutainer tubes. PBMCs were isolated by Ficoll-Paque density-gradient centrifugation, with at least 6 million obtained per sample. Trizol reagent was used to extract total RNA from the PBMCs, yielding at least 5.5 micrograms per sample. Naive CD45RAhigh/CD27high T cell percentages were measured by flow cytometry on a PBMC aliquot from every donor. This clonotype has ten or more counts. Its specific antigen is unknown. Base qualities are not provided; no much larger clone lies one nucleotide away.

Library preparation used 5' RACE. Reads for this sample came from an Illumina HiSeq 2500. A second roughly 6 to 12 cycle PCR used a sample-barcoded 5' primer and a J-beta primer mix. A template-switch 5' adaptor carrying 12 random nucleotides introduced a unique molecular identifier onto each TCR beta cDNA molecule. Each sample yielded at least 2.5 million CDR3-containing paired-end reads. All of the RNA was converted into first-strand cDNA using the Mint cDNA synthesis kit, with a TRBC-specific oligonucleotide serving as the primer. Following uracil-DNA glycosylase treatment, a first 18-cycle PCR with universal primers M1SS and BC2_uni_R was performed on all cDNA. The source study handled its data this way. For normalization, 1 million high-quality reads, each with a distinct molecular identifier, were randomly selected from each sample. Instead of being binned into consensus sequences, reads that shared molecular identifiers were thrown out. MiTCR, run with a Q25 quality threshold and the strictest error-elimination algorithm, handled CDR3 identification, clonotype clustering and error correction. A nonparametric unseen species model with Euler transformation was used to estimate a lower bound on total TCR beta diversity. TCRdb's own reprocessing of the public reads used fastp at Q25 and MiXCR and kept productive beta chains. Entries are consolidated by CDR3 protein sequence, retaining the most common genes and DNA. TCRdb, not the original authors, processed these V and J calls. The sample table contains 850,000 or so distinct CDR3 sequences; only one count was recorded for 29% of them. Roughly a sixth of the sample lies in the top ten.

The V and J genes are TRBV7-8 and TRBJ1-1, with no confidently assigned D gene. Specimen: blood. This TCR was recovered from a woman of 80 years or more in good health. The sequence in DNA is TGTGCCAGCAGCGAGGGATTTATGAACACTGAAGCTTTCTTT. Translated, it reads CASSEGFMNTEAFF.